This TCR beta chain is drawn from a study of radiation and T cells in renal cell carcinoma. General study findings and limits: No pretreatment tumor biopsies were available for baseline clonotypes.

The germline V gene has CDR1 LNHDA and CDR2 SQIVND (reference sequence). V lost 3 bases and J lost 4, with 12 bases in between. This CDR3 has 15 residues. Sequencing used immunoSEQ multiplex PCR; TCRdb keeps in-frame clones, though not all of them. The sample lists approximately 94,000 clones, approximately 80% occurring once. Turning to this clone: The target antigen is unknown.

Noted time point: baseline pretreatment blood. Noted treatment: 15 Gy SBRT to primary tumor, nephrectomy 4 weeks later. The tumor was a clear cell renal cell carcinoma. The source of this sequence is a man aged 55 to 70 with renal cell carcinoma. V usage is TRBV19 and J usage is TRBJ2-2; the D gene could be TRBD1 or TRBD2 (5 bases each). The material sequenced was blood, taken from a patient whose treatment included radiotherapy and nephrectomy. This CDR3 reads CASSMWGLRTGELFF. The DNA of the CDR3 is TGTGCCAGTAGTATGTGGGGGTTACGCACCGGGGAGCTGTTTTTT. The entire variable domain, with the rest obtained from reference TRBV19 and TRBJ2-2, is as follows: DGGITQSPKYLFRKEGQNVTLSCEQNLNHDAMYWYRQDPGQGLRLIYYSQIVNDFQKGDIAEGYSVSREKKESFPLTVTSAQKNPTAFYLCASSMWGLRTGELFFGEGSRLTVL.